This TCR beta chain was obtained from a study of cytomegalovirus exposure and HLA in healthy donors. Germline values: CDR1 SGHAT, CDR2 FQNNGV. There are 13 residues in the CDR3. Trimming pared 0 bases from V and 2 bases from J, leaving 4 bases between. The method was immunoSEQ multiplex PCR; TCRdb's version includes in-frame clones alone and lacks a portion of them. This table holds hundreds of thousands of clones, 80% to 90% found once. Sequences were obtained from PBMCs. The TCR was taken from a woman under 30 in good health and CMV-seronegative. The gene calls are TRBV11-2 and TRBJ2-5, with unresolved D. CDR3 amino acids: CASSLDRQETQYF. The CDR3 DNA reads as TGTGCCAGCAGCTTAGATAGACAAGAGACCCAGTACTTC.